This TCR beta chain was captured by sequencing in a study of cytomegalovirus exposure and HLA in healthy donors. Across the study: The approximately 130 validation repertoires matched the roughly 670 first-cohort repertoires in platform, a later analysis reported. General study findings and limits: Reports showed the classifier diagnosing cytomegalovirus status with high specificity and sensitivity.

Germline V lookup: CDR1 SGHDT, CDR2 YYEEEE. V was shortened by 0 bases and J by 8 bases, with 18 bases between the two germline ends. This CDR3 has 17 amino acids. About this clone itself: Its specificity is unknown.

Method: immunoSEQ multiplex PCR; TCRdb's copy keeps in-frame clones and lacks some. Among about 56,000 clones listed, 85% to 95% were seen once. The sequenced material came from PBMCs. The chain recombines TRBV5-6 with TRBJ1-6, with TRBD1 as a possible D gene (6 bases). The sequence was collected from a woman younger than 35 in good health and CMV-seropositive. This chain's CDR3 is CASSLEVTGHNYSPLHF. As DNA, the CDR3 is TGTGCCAGCAGCTTGGAGGTGACAGGTCACAATTATTCACCCCTCCACTTT.